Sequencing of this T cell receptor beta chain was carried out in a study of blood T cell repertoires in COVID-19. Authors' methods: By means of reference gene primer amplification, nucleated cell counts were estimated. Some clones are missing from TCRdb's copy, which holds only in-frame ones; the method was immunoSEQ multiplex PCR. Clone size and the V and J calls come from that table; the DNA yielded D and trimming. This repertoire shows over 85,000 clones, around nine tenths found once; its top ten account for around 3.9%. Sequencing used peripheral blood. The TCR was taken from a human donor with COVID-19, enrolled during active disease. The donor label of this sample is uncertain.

CDR3 nucleotide sequence: TGTGCCAGCAGCCAGGGACTAGCGGGAGCCTACGAGCAGTACTTC. It translates to CASSQGLAGAYEQYF. The chain carries TRBV4-2 and TRBJ2-7; the match to TRBD2 covers 14 bases. Germline V gene data show CDR1 as LGHNA and CDR2 as YNFKEQ. The CDR3 is 15 amino acids. The V and J ends lost 3 bases and 2 bases, in that order; junction bases with no gene match: 0.